These 17 T cell receptor beta chains came from one sample sequenced in a study of neoadjuvant anti-PD-1 for oral cavity cancer. Using immunoSEQ multiplex PCR, the repertoire was profiled, and TCRdb retains in-frame clones only, with some absent. The top ten clones hold approximately 2.5% of a sample with approximately 15,000 clones, about 66% of them seen once. The source was PBMCs, collected before nivolumab (anti-PD-1) treatment. The receptors come from a person aged 35-79 years with oral cavity squamous cell carcinoma.

This clone was recorded once. This chain uses TRBV29-1 with TRBJ1-5, with unresolved D. Germline V gene data show CDR1 as SQVTM and CDR2 as ANQGSEA. The CDR3 has 13 residues. Trimming took 5 bases from V and 2 from J, leaving 10 bases between them. Here the CDR3 DNA reads TGCAGCGTTCAAAACGGGGGCAATCAGCCCCAGCATTTT. Encoded protein: CSVQNGGNQPQHF.

CDR3 bases: TGTGCCTGGAGTGTTGGACAGGTTAACACTGAAGCTTTCTTT. Its translation is CAWSVGQVNTEAFF. The chain carries TRBV30 and TRBJ1-1, with 7 bases lining up with TRBD1. CDR3 length: 14 residues. Germline CDR1 is GTSNPN and CDR2 is SVGIG (reference sequence). The J segment lost 2 bases and the V segment lost 0 bases, leaving 3 bases of the junction unmatched.

This clone showed up just a few times. The chain recombines TRBV7-2 with TRBJ2-3, with TRBD1 identical over 11 bases. The germline CDR1 and CDR2 sequences are SGHTA and FQGNSA. CDR3 length: 17 amino acids. Trimming removed 5 bases from V and 4 bases from J; junction bases left unmatched: 11. The CDR3 protein is CASSLSGTGGRADTQYF. CDR3 DNA sequence: TGTGCCAGCAGCCTCTCTGGGACAGGGGGTCGGGCAGATACGCAGTATTTT.

The chain couples TRBV2 to TRBJ2-7; D uncertain. Trimming cost V 6 bases and J 0 bases, with 3 bases left between them. The CDR3 extends over 11 amino acids. The germline V gene has CDR1 SNHLY and CDR2 FYNNEI. The CDR3 sequence is CASSNSYEQYF. Written as DNA, the CDR3 is TGTGCCAGCAGCAACTCCTACGAGCAGTACTTC. The full variable domain, its missing parts supplied by reference TRBV2 and TRBJ2-7, is EPEVTQTPSHQVTQMGQEVILRCVPISNHLYFYWYRQILGQKVEFLVSFYNNEISEKSEIFDDQFSVERPDGSNFTLKIRSTKLEDSAMYFCASSNSYEQYFGPGTRLTVT.

This clone has just a few counts. The chain joins TRBV7-9 to TRBJ1-1; D is unresolved. This CDR3 has 13 amino acids. Germline assignment: CDR1 SEHNR and CDR2 FQNEAQ (reference sequence). Trimming cost V 5 bases and J 8 bases, with 15 bases left between them. The CDR3 bases are TGTGCCAGCAGCCCCAACACTGCGGGCGAAGCTTTCTTT. Protein product: CASSPNTAGEAFF.

The V and J genes are TRBV10-3 and TRBJ1-5; tentatively, D is TRBD1 (5 bases). V lost 2 bases to trimming and J lost 7 bases, with 12 bases between them. The CDR3 totals 14 residues. Germline V CDR1 and CDR2: ENHRY, SYGVKD. This chain's CDR3 is CAISEGGSGQPQHF. CDR3 DNA: TGTGCCATCAGTGAGGGAGGATCAGGGCAGCCCCAGCATTTT.

This clone was seen only a few times. J is TRBJ2-5 and V is TRBV19; the D call may be TRBD1 or TRBD2 (5 bases each). Germline V gene sequence: CDR1 LNHDA, CDR2 SQIVND (reference sequence). V was cut by 4 bases and J by 1 base, with 7 bases left in between. This CDR3 is 13 amino acids long. CDR3: CASSTGSQETQYF. CDR3 sequence (DNA): TGTGCCAGTAGTACAGGGAGCCAAGAGACCCAGTACTTC.

The genes are TRBV27 and TRBJ2-3; D gene uncertain. Trimming cost V 1 base and J 0 bases, with 11 bases left between them. This CDR3 contains 16 residues. CDR1 is MNHEY, CDR2 SMNVEV, per germline (reference sequence). The CDR3 is CASSLFLAASTDTQYF. CDR3 DNA: TGTGCCAGCAGTTTATTCCTCGCGGCCAGCACAGATACGCAGTATTTT.

The chain recombines TRBV7-9 with TRBJ1-2, with D hard to call. Germline loops: CDR1 SEHNR, CDR2 FQNEAQ (reference sequence). Trimming removed 4 bases from V and 4 bases from J, with 4 bases in between. The CDR3 has 11 residues. CDR3 residues: CASSSPYGYTF. In nucleotides, the CDR3 is TGTGCCAGCAGCTCCCCCTATGGCTACACCTTC.

The CDR3: CSARTSGRGDTQYF. CDR3 nucleotide sequence: TGCAGCGCCAGGACTAGCGGGAGAGGAGATACGCAGTATTTT. This chain connects TRBV29-1 to TRBJ2-3; TRBD2 matches at 13 bases. The J segment lost 5 bases and the V segment lost 7 bases, leaving 6 bases of the junction unmatched. From germline, CDR1 is SQVTM and CDR2 ANQGSEA. This CDR3 has 14 amino acids.

The chain uses TRBV29-1 and TRBJ1-1, with a tentative D call TRBD1 (6 bases). Trimming cost V 6 bases and J 0 bases, with 14 bases left between them. The V gene's germline CDR1 is SQVTM and CDR2 ANQGSEA. CDR3 size: 14 residues. CDR3 in DNA: TGCAGCGTGGGCACCGGGACATTGAACACTGAAGCTTTCTTT. This codes for CSVGTGTLNTEAFF.

This clone was recorded once. The gene calls are TRBV2 and TRBJ2-5; D is possibly TRBD2 (5 bases). The CDR3 runs to 14 residues. Trimming cost V 4 bases and J 2 bases, with 11 bases left between them. CDR1 and CDR2 from the germline V gene are SNHLY and FYNNEI. The CDR3 region has the DNA TGTGCCAGCAGTGTAAGGTGGGAGCAAGAGACCCAGTACTTC. It translates to CASSVRWEQETQYF.

The rearrangement links TRBV6-6 to TRBJ2-5, with D maybe TRBD2 (6 bases). The CDR3 length is 15 residues. Trimming removed 6 bases at V and 0 bases at J, with 14 bases between. Germline loops: CDR1 MNHNY, CDR2 SVGAGI (reference sequence). For the CDR3, the DNA is TGTGCCAGCAGGGGCCCGGGACTTAACCAAGAGACCCAGTACTTC. This codes for CASRGPGLNQETQYF.

The table lists this clone with a count of one. The chain employs TRBV14 and TRBJ2-3, with 10 bases that match TRBD2. Germline values: CDR1 SGHDN, CDR2 FVKESK. Trimming cost V 1 base and J 5 bases; bases outside gene matches: 6. The CDR3 contains 16 residues. CDR3 in DNA: TGTGCCAGCAGCCAAGGGGAGCTAGCGGGAGTAGATACGCAGTATTTT. It translates to CASSQGELAGVDTQYF.

The gene calls are TRBV15 and TRBJ2-7; TRBD1 might be the D (5 bases). Per germline, CDR1 LNHNV and CDR2 YYDKDF (reference sequence). This CDR3 has 13 residues. Trimming removed 7 bases at V and 0 bases at J, with 10 bases between. DNA for the CDR3: TGTGCCACCAAGAAAGGGGACTCCTACGAGCAGTACTTC. This encodes CATKKGDSYEQYF.

This clone came up once. The chain employs TRBV27 and TRBJ1-5; D is ambiguous. The V gene lost 2 bases and the J gene lost 0 bases, with 20 bases spanning the gap. The V gene's germline CDR1 is MNHEY and CDR2 SMNVEV (reference sequence). There are 19 residues in the CDR3. CDR3 amino acids: CASSLRGTPPWNSNQPQHF. As DNA, the CDR3 is TGTGCCAGCAGTTTACGGGGTACACCGCCCTGGAATAGCAATCAGCCCCAGCATTTT.

This clone rates as medium-sized (0.01 to 0.1%). The V gene is TRBV19, the J gene TRBJ1-5, with 7 bases lining up with TRBD1. Germline V gene sequence: CDR1 LNHDA, CDR2 SQIVND (reference sequence). With 7 bases clipped from V and 4 bases from J, the junction kept 16 bases outside the gene matches. CDR3 length equals 17 residues. The CDR3 DNA reads TGTGCCAGTAAGGGTCGACAGGGACTACCCATAAATCAGCCCCAGCATTTT. It specifies CASKGRQGLPINQPQHF.